One and the same sample provided the 18 T cell receptor beta chains below, sequenced in a study of T cell responses to AZD1222 COVID-19 vaccine. TCRdb's table, derived via immunoSEQ multiplex PCR, lists solely in-frame clones and lacks some. The table lists 150,000 or so clones, 85% to 95% of them singletons. This specimen was peripheral blood, taken on day 0 of AZD1222 vaccination. The source is an adult in good health.

The chain employs TRBV6-2 or TRBV6-3 and TRBJ1-2; TRBD1 matches 7 bases. The CDR3 spans 14 residues. V was pared by 5 bases and J by 7 bases, with 10 bases of the junction left unmatched. In germline, CDR1 is MNHEY, CDR2 SVGEGT. CDR3 amino acids: CASSRDSSPGGYTF. The CDR3 DNA sequence: TGTGCCAGCAGTCGGGACAGTTCCCCGGGTGGCTACACCTTC.

This chain links TRBV11-1 with TRBJ1-2; TRBD1 is a possible D gene (5 bases). Germline values: CDR1 SGHAT, CDR2 FQDESV (reference sequence). The CDR3 is 14 amino acids. Trimming took off 3 bases at V and 8 bases at J, with 16 bases between the two ends. The CDR3 is CASSFREQVWGYTF. The CDR3 region has the DNA TGTGCCAGCAGCTTCCGGGAACAGGTGTGGGGCTACACCTTC.

The CDR3 spells CASSESGTAYF. CDR3 in DNA: TGCGCCAGCAGTGAGTCCGGGACAGCTTACTTC. This rearrangement joins TRBV10-2 to TRBJ2-7; 7 positions agree with TRBD1. The CDR3 consists of 11 residues. J lost 13 bases, V lost 0 bases, and 3 bases had no gene match. The germline CDR1 and CDR2 sequences are WSHSY and SAAADI.

The chain employs TRBV5-5 and TRBJ1-5, with D perhaps matching TRBD1 (6 bases). Per germline, CDR1 SGHKS and CDR2 YYEKEE (reference sequence). CDR3 size: 16 residues. V was shortened by 3 bases and J by 1 base, with 14 bases between the two germline ends. The CDR3 DNA reads as TGTGCCAGCAGCTGGGGGGGGCCGAGGAGCAATCAGCCCCAGCATTTT. Its protein is CASSWGGPRSNQPQHF. The full variable domain, in which reference TRBV5-5 and TRBJ1-5 provide the parts outside the CDR3, is DAGVTQSPTHLIKTRGQQVTLRCSPISGHKSVSWYQQVLGQGPQFIFQYYEKEERGRGNFPDRFSARQFPNYSSELNVNALLLGDSALYLCASSWGGPRSNQPQHFGDGTRLSIL.

V gene TRBV15 combines with J gene TRBJ1-6; tentative D call: TRBD1 (6 bases). The V and J ends lost 2 bases and 3 bases respectively, with 11 bases between them. The CDR3 totals 16 residues. In germline, CDR1 is LNHNV, CDR2 YYDKDF (reference sequence). Here the CDR3 reads CATSRTDRFYNSPLHF. Written as DNA, the CDR3 is TGTGCCACCAGCAGAACCGACAGGTTCTATAATTCACCCCTCCACTTT.

With regard to this clone: Within the sample, other DNA sequences also encode this same CDR3. V gene TRBV9 combines with J gene TRBJ1-6; maybe TRBD1 (6 bases). V lost 0 bases, J lost 6 bases, and 13 bases lay in between. Germline loops: CDR1 SGDLS, CDR2 YYNGEE. This CDR3 is built from 16 residues. The CDR3 reads CASSVAGGRGNSPLHF. The CDR3 nucleotides are TGTGCCAGCAGCGTAGCGGGGGGGCGGGGTAATTCACCCCTCCACTTT. Complete variable domain (other parts from reference TRBV9 and TRBJ1-6): DSGVTQTPKHLITATGQRVTLRCSPRSGDLSVYWYQQSLDQGLQFLIQYYNGEERAKGNILERFSAQQFPDLHSELNLSSLELGDSALYFCASSVAGGRGNSPLHFGNGTRLTVT.

The rearrangement uses TRBV7-2 and TRBJ2-2, with D possibly being TRBD1 (5 bases). Trimming took 4 bases from V and 3 from J, leaving 15 bases between them. CDR1 is SGHTA, CDR2 FQGNSA, per germline. The CDR3 loop spans 16 amino acids. CDR3 in DNA: TGTGCCAGCAGCTCACAGCCCCTCAGGGACACCGGGGAGCTGTTTTTT. Its translation is CASSSQPLRDTGELFF.

The V gene is TRBV13, the J gene TRBJ2-3; no reliable D call. CDR3 length: 13 amino acids. Germline CDR1 and CDR2: PRHDT and FYEKMQ (reference sequence). Trimming left V 6 bases short and J 8 bases short, with 15 bases between. CDR3 bases: TGTGCCAGCAGTTCAACTCGGCCAGGTACGCAGTATTTT. Residues: CASSSTRPGTQYF.

The CDR3 is CAREGGAGGTDTQYF. The DNA for the CDR3 is TGTGCCCGGGAGGGTGGTGCGGGAGGGACAGATACGCAGTATTTT. The gene calls are TRBV7-2 and TRBJ2-3, with TRBD2 matching 9 bases. Germline loops: CDR1 SGHTA, CDR2 FQGNSA. V shed 11 bases and J 3 bases; nucleotides not matched to a gene: 12. The CDR3 runs 15 residues.

V and J are TRBV3-1 (or the pseudogene TRBV3-2) and TRBJ2-7; D might be TRBD1 (5 bases). Germline values: CDR1 LGHDT, CDR2 YNNKEL (reference sequence). The V end lost 2 bases, the J end lost 6 bases, and 11 bases lay between the germline ends. The CDR3 has 13 residues. CDR3 residues: CASSQPGLGEQYF. CDR3 nucleotide sequence: TGTGCCAGCAGCCAACCAGGGCTCGGCGAGCAGTACTTC.

This chain links TRBV5-6 with TRBJ2-7; D is perhaps TRBD2 (5 bases). CDR3 length equals 13 residues. Trimming stripped 5 bases from V and 3 bases from J, with 12 bases between. CDR1 SGHDT and CDR2 YYEEEE come from the germline V gene. The chain's CDR3 is CASREADRYEQYF. The CDR3 DNA sequence: TGTGCCAGCAGGGAGGCGGATCGCTACGAGCAGTACTTC.

The chain couples TRBV3-1 (or the pseudogene TRBV3-2) to TRBJ2-3, with 15 positions matching TRBD2. Germline CDR1 and CDR2: LGHDT and YNNKEL (reference sequence). The CDR3 totals 18 residues. V was clipped by 0 bases and J by 2 bases; unmatched bases: 3. The CDR3 here is CASSQEGLAGGNTDTQYF. CDR3 DNA sequence: TGTGCCAGCAGCCAAGAGGGACTAGCGGGAGGAAACACAGATACGCAGTATTTT.

The V call is TRBV5-1, the J call TRBJ1-5, with TRBD1 as a possible D gene (6 bases). The germline V and J ends were trimmed by 0 bases and 1 base, with 8 bases remaining between them. CDR3 length equals 15 residues. Germline CDR1 and CDR2: SGHRS and YFSETQ. The CDR3 loop reads CASSLEDSSNQPQHF. The CDR3, as DNA: TGCGCCAGCAGCTTGGAGGACAGCAGCAATCAGCCCCAGCATTTT.

The chain couples TRBV28 to TRBJ1-4; 10 bases map to TRBD1. Germline V CDR1 and CDR2: MDHEN, SYDVKM. Trimming at V came to 5 bases and at J to 7 bases, leaving 7 bases not matched to a gene. The CDR3 is made up of 15 amino acids. The CDR3 nucleotides read TGTGCCAGCAGTGTCGACAGGGGGCGTGTTGAAAAACTGTTTTTT. Amino acid sequence: CASSVDRGRVEKLFF.

This clone was detected only once. The chain carries TRBV3-1 (or the pseudogene TRBV3-2) and TRBJ1-1, with TRBD1 identical over 8 bases. CDR3 length: 16 residues. Per the germline V gene, CDR1 is LGHDT and CDR2 is YNNKEL (reference sequence). Trimming removed 0 bases from V and 12 bases from J; junction bases left unmatched: 15. CDR3 protein: CASSQDGGRGRVGTFF. In nucleotides, the CDR3 is TGTGCCAGCAGCCAAGATGGGGGCAGGGGGCGAGTCGGAACTTTCTTT.

The chain links TRBV19 to TRBJ2-1; 12 bases match TRBD2. Germline-derived CDR1 and CDR2 are LNHDA and SQIVND (reference sequence). This CDR3 region has 17 residues. Trimming at V came to 5 bases and at J to 4 bases, leaving 9 bases not matched to a gene. The CDR3 sequence: CASSPLAGGPGYNEQFF. The DNA for the CDR3 is TGTGCCAGTAGTCCGCTAGCGGGAGGGCCGGGTTACAATGAGCAGTTCTTC.

Here the CDR3 reads CASSMGQGNEKLFF. DNA for the CDR3: TGTGCCAGCAGCATGGGACAGGGGAATGAAAAACTGTTTTTT. V and J are TRBV7-2 and TRBJ1-4, with 10 bases matching TRBD1. CDR3 size: 14 residues. Germline lookup yields CDR1 SGHTA and CDR2 FQGNSA. J was trimmed by 5 bases and V by 5 bases; bases with no gene match: 2.

CDR3 DNA: TGCGCCAGCAGCTCACCCTCTAGCGGGGGGGCCGGATCGCTTGGAGGCACAGATACGCAGTATTTT. Translating it yields CASSSPSSGGAGSLGGTDTQYF. The chain carries TRBV5-1 and TRBJ2-3, with 12 positions matching TRBD2. Germline CDR1 reads SGHRS; CDR2 reads YFSETQ. V lost 3 bases to trimming and J lost 1 base; unmatched junction nucleotides: 21. The CDR3 runs 22 residues.